A selection of T cell receptor beta chains follows, all from one sample in a study of blood T cells in healthy people across ages. Each CDR3 protein gets one entry after TCRdb re-called the 5' RACE reads with MiXCR. The sample records under 1 million distinct CDR3 sequences, roughly 44% being singletons. What was sequenced was blood. These receptors all stem from a man in his fifties or sixties in good health. Each CDR3 is given with its conserved first and last residue. D genes are given only for firm matches. Clone size is stated in some rows and not others, as once, few, many or a class when expanded.

cdr3_nt | cdr3_aa | j_call | d_call | clone_size | v_call
TGTGCCAGCAGTTTGGACCAGGGTATGGAGCAGTTCTTC | CASSLDQGMEQFF | TRBJ2-1 | NA | NA | TRBV12-3/TRBV12-4
TGCGCCAGCAGCTTAACGACCGGGGTGGAAGAAAAACTGTTTTTT | CASSLTTGVEEKLFF | TRBJ1-4 | NA | NA | TRBV5-1
TGTGCCAGCAGCTTGGAGGACGACGGAGGGCAAGATACGCAGTATTTT | CASSLEDDGGQDTQYF | TRBJ2-3 | NA | NA | TRBV5-5
TGTGCCAGCAGCCAGAAGGCCTTAAGCTCCTACAATGAGCAGTTCTTC | CASSQKALSSYNEQFF | TRBJ2-1 | NA | few | TRBV4-2
TGCAGCGTTAGAAGCGGGGGGGCCAGCAATGAGCAGTACTTC | CSVRSGGASNEQYF | TRBJ2-5 | TRBD2 | NA | TRBV29-1
TGTGTCAGCAGTTATCAACAGGGGAATTCACCCCTCCACTTT | CVSSYQQGNSPLHF | TRBJ1-6 | TRBD1 | NA | TRBV6-2/TRBV6-3
TGTGCCAGCAGGAGGTCTGGTCCAGGGGCTGGGGCCAACGTCCTGACTTTC | CASRRSGPGAGANVLTF | TRBJ2-6 | NA | NA | TRBV2
TGCGCCAGCAGCCAACTAGCGGGGGGGAACAATGAGCAGTTCTTC | CASSQLAGGNNEQFF | TRBJ2-1 | TRBD2 | NA | TRBV4-3
TGTGCCAGCAGCCTTTGGGGGACGCGAGCAGATACGCAGTATTTT | CASSLWGTRADTQYF | TRBJ2-3 | NA | few | TRBV7-2
TGCAGCGTTGCGAGGGACTCGAACACTGAAGCTTTCTTT | CSVARDSNTEAFF | TRBJ1-1 | NA | once | TRBV29-1
TGCAGTGCTAGAGCAGGCAGGGGCTCCTACAATGAGCAGTTCTTC | CSARAGRGSYNEQFF | TRBJ2-1 | NA | NA | TRBV20-1
TGCGCCAGCAGCCGCGAGTGGACAGGGGGCGTGACTGAAGCTTTCTTT | CASSREWTGGVTEAFF | TRBJ1-1 | TRBD1 | NA | TRBV4-1
TGTGCCAGCAGCCAGAGAGGTGGGGCACCCCTCCACTTT | CASSQRGGAPLHF | TRBJ1-6 | NA | few | TRBV14
TGTGCCAGCAGTTACTCGACGGATTTCTACGAGCAGTACTTC | CASSYSTDFYEQYF | TRBJ2-7 | NA | few | TRBV6-6
TGCGCCAGCAGCCAGGTACTGAGCTCTGGGGCCAACGTCCTGACTTTC | CASSQVLSSGANVLTF | TRBJ2-6 | NA | NA | TRBV4-3
TGTGCCAGCAGCTTACCGGGACAGGGGGCAGATACGCAGTATTTT | CASSLPGQGADTQYF | TRBJ2-3 | TRBD1 | NA | TRBV7-9
TGTGCCAGCAGAGGGGGGGGTAGAATCGAGCAGTACTTC | CASRGGGRIEQYF | TRBJ2-7 | NA | few | TRBV27
TGTGCCATCAGCGATGGGGACAGGGGGAGGGACTACACCTTC | CAISDGDRGRDYTF | TRBJ1-2 | TRBD1 | once | TRBV10-3
TGTGCCAGCACGGGAGCGGGGGTCGCAGATACGCAGTATTTT | CASTGAGVADTQYF | TRBJ2-3 | TRBD2 | few | TRBV7-2
TGTGCCACCAGTGATCCCGGGACAGGACGTATCAATGAGCAGTTCTTC | CATSDPGTGRINEQFF | TRBJ2-1 | TRBD1 | NA | TRBV24-1
TGTGCCAGCAGTCTAGGGTCTAGCGAGGGGGTCAAGCAGTACTTC | CASSLGSSEGVKQYF | TRBJ2-5 | NA | NA | TRBV7-8
TGTGCCAGCAGTTCCTACGATCAGCCCCAGCATTTT | CASSSYDQPQHF | TRBJ1-5 | NA | NA | TRBV27
TGTGCCAGCAGCTTAATCGGGGGGGCGTCCGGGGAGCTGTTTTTT | CASSLIGGASGELFF | TRBJ2-2 | TRBD2 | NA | TRBV7-8
TGTGCCAGCAGCTCCGGGGGGGTTAGGGATACGCAGTATTTT | CASSSGGVRDTQYF | TRBJ2-3 | TRBD2 | few | TRBV5-5
TGCAGTGCTAGAGATCGGGGGGGGGTAAACACTGAAGCTTTCTTT | CSARDRGGVNTEAFF | TRBJ1-1 | NA | NA | TRBV20-1
TGTGCCAGCAGCTTAGGGTCGGCGGGGAACACTGAAGCTTTCTTT | CASSLGSAGNTEAFF | TRBJ1-1 | NA | NA | TRBV11-2
TGTGCCAGCAGCCGATTGAACACTGAAGCTTTCTTT | CASSRLNTEAFF | TRBJ1-1 | NA | few | TRBV5-6
TGTGCCAGCAGCTACGACAGGGTCCAAGAGACCCAGTACTTC | CASSYDRVQETQYF | TRBJ2-5 | TRBD1 | NA | TRBV3-1
TGTGCCAGCAGTTACTCGAGTAACTACGAGCAGTACTTC | CASSYSSNYEQYF | TRBJ2-7 | NA | few | TRBV6-6
TGTGCCAGCAGCTTAGTTAGGAGTGGGTCGGGGGTCTCCTACGAGCAGTACTTC | CASSLVRSGSGVSYEQYF | TRBJ2-7 | NA | NA | TRBV7-2
TGTGCCAGCAGCTTAGGGGGACGAGGGACGGCAGATACGCAGTATTTT | CASSLGGRGTADTQYF | TRBJ2-3 | NA | NA | TRBV7-8